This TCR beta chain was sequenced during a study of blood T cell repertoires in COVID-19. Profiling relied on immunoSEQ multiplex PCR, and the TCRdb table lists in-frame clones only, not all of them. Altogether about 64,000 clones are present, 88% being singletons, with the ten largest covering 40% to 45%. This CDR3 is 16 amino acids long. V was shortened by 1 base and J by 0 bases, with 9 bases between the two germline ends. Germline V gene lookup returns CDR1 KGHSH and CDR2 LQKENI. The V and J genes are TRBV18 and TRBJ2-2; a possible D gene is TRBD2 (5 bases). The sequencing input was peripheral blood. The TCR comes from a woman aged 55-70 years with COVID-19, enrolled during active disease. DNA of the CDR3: TGTGCCAGCTCACCACAGGACTTCGCGAACACCGGGGAGCTGTTTTTT. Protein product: CASSPQDFANTGELFF.